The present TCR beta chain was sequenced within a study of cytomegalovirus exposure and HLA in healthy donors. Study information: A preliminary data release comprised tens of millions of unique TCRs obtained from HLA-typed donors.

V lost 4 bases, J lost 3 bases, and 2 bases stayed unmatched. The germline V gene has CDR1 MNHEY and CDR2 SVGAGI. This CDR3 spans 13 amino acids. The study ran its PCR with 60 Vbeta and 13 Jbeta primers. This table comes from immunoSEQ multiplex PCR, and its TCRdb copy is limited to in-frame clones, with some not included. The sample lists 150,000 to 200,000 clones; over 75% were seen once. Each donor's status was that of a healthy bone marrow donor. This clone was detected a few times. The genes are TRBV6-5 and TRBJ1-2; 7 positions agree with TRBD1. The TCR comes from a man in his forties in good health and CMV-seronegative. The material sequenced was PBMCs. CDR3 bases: TGTGCCAGCAGTTGGGACAGCTACTATGGCTACACCTTC. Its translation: CASSWDSYYGYTF.